The clone carrying this TCR beta chain turned up a few times. The antigen is undetermined. Assay used: immunoSEQ multiplex PCR; TCRdb lists only in-frame clones, some missing. Of approximately 30,000 clones listed, about 70% are singletons. CDR1 and CDR2 from the germline V gene are KGHSH and LQKENI. This CDR3 has 16 amino acids. Trimming took 3 bases from V and 4 from J; bases not matched to a gene: 2. This specimen belongs to a study of vaccination effects on CD4 cells after COVID-19. Ahead of sequencing, the ViraFEST assay grew antigen-specific CD4+ T cells using viral peptide pools. Subsequent to a culture period of roughly 11 days, CD4+ T cells were isolated. All participants had two doses of either the BNT162b2 or mRNA-1273 vaccine.

The TCR originated in a human donor who received a COVID-19 vaccine. The V call is TRBV18, the J call TRBJ2-1, with 14 bases fitting TRBD2. Sample: CD4+ T cells from PBMCs cultured with HCoV-NL63 spike peptides, taken after COVID-19 vaccination. DNA of the CDR3: TGTGCCAGCTCACCTAGACTAGCGGGGGGGTACAATGAGCAGTTCTTC. Amino acids: CASSPRLAGGYNEQFF.